A single sample is the source of the 26 T cell receptor beta chains below, sequenced in a study of identical twins. TCRdb re-called the 5' RACE reads through MiXCR, storing one row per CDR3 protein. The repertoire holds around 340,000 distinct CDR3 sequences, with approximately 8.7% as singletons. The material sequenced was naive T cells sorted from blood. The receptors were gathered from a woman in her forties or fifties in good health.

This chain joins TRBV12-3 or TRBV12-4 and TRBJ2-1; D not certain. V shed 3 bases and J shed 1 base, with 7 bases lying between them. The CDR3 covers 14 residues. The CDR3 region is CASSFGASYNEQFF. CDR3 in DNA: TGTGCCAGCAGTTTCGGTGCGTCCTACAATGAGCAGTTCTTC.

This clonotype was recorded a few times. The V and J genes are TRBV10-3 and TRBJ2-3, with 9 bases aligning to TRBD1. The CDR3 is 17 residues long. V gave up 0 bases and J gave up 4 bases; unmatched junction bases: 8. Germline V gives CDR1 ENHRY, CDR2 SYGVKD. CDR3 sequence reads: CAISESAGTGRSDTQYF. Here the CDR3 DNA reads TGTGCCATCAGTGAGTCAGCCGGGACAGGGAGATCAGATACGCAGTATTTT.

This clonotype was counted ten times or more. The chain has TRBV4-1 and TRBJ2-2; D possibly uses TRBD1 or TRBD2 (6 bases each). CDR3 length: 16 residues. In germline, CDR1 is MGHRA, CDR2 YSYEKL. V dropped 1 base and J dropped 3 bases, with 12 bases sitting between them. The CDR3 reads CASSQGGTPYTGELFF. The CDR3, as DNA: TGCGCCAGCAGCCAAGGCGGGACACCTTACACCGGGGAGCTGTTTTTT.

This clonotype was recorded a few times. This chain uses TRBV7-9 with TRBJ2-1; 11 bases match TRBD2. The length of the CDR3 is 16 residues. V dropped 2 bases and J dropped 7; count of bases not matched to a gene: 7. CDR1 is SEHNR, CDR2 FQNEAQ, per germline (reference sequence). CDR3 sequence reads: CASSLPLAGVGNEQFF. Here the CDR3 DNA reads TGTGCCAGCAGCTTACCACTAGCGGGAGTAGGGAATGAGCAGTTCTTC. The complete variable domain, with remaining parts taken from reference TRBV7-9 and TRBJ2-1, reads DTGVSQNPRHKITKRGQNVTFRCDPISEHNRLYWYRQTLGQGPEFLTYFQNEAQLEKSRLLSDRFSAERPKGSFSTLEIQRTEQGDSAMYLCASSLPLAGVGNEQFFGPGTRLTVL.

J is TRBJ2-5 and V is TRBV20-1, with 9 bases lining up with TRBD1. With 5 bases clipped from V and 5 bases from J, the junction kept 12 bases outside the gene matches. The CDR3 covers 15 residues. Germline loops: CDR1 DFQATT, CDR2 SNEGSKA (reference sequence). The CDR3 sequence: CSAPPTGGIGETQYF. The CDR3 DNA reads as TGCAGTGCTCCCCCGACAGGGGGGATTGGGGAGACCCAGTACTTC.

This clonotype was found many times. CDR3 amino acids: CASSQDQRLYTDTQYF. In DNA form, the CDR3 reads TGTGCCAGCAGCCAAGATCAGAGGTTATACACAGATACGCAGTATTTT. V is TRBV4-2 and J is TRBJ2-3, with D unclear. The CDR3 covers 16 residues. Trimming took 0 bases from V and 2 from J, leaving 12 bases between them. Germline V gene lookup returns CDR1 LGHNA and CDR2 YNFKEQ.

This clonotype was seen ten or more times. This sequence joins TRBV5-1 and TRBJ2-5; tentative D call: TRBD2 (5 bases). Germline assignment: CDR1 SGHRS and CDR2 YFSETQ. Trimming left V 3 bases short and J 4 bases short, with 13 bases between. This CDR3 has 14 amino acids. The CDR3 DNA reads as TGCGCCAGCAGCTCACTAGAAGCTCGAGAGACCCAGTACTTC. This encodes CASSSLEARETQYF.

The chain has TRBV5-1 and TRBJ2-3, with no clear D. The CDR3 contains 14 residues. The germline CDR1 and CDR2 sequences are SGHRS and YFSETQ. Deletions cut 5 bases from V and 5 bases from J, with 15 bases between. CDR3: CASSRTAPRDTQYF. The CDR3 DNA is TGCGCCAGCAGTAGGACGGCTCCCCGAGATACGCAGTATTTT.

This clonotype came up many times. The rearrangement joins TRBV24-1 to TRBJ2-7; 8 bases line up with TRBD1. The CDR3 spans 19 residues. CDR1 is KGHDR and CDR2 is SFDVKD in the germline V gene. J lost 0 bases, V lost 5 bases, and 17 bases had no gene match. The CDR3 nucleotides are TGTGCCACCAGTGTGAGAACAGGGGGTCCCATTAGGCCCTCCTACGAGCAGTACTTC. Amino acids: CATSVRTGGPIRPSYEQYF.

This clonotype was recorded once. This chain links TRBV6-6 with TRBJ2-2, with D possibly TRBD2 on 6 matching bases. Per germline, CDR1 MNHNY and CDR2 SVGAGI (reference sequence). The CDR3 runs 15 residues. V was cut by 7 bases and J by 6 bases, with 18 bases left in between. DNA for the CDR3: TGTGCCAGCACCAACGGGGACTCACGCCCCGGGGAGCTGTTTTTT. It is translated as CASTNGDSRPGELFF.

This clonotype was seen more than once but under ten times. The rearrangement joins TRBV5-6 to TRBJ1-1; 7 positions agree with TRBD1. CDR1 is SGHDT, CDR2 YYEEEE, per germline. Trimming cost V 3 bases and J 4 bases; bases outside gene matches: 6. The CDR3 is 14 residues long. The CDR3 loop reads CASSSTGTSTEAFF. CDR3 sequence (DNA): TGTGCCAGCAGCTCGACAGGGACGAGCACTGAAGCTTTCTTT.

This clonotype has ten or more counts. The chain has TRBV10-3 and TRBJ2-2; 8 nucleotides align to TRBD1. The CDR3 has 13 amino acids. The germline gives CDR1 ENHRY, CDR2 SYGVKD. Trimming removed 6 bases from V and 4 bases from J; junction bases left unmatched: 1. In DNA form, the CDR3 reads TGTGCCATCAGACAGGGGGGCACCGGGGAGCTGTTTTTT. This sequence encodes CAIRQGGTGELFF.

This clonotype was seen at least ten times. The chain links TRBV15 to TRBJ2-1; D tentatively fits TRBD1 or TRBD2 (5 bases each). Germline CDR1 LNHNV, CDR2 YYDKDF (reference sequence). This CDR3 comprises 13 residues. V was pared by 1 base and J by 6 bases, with 7 bases between. The CDR3 loop reads CATSRGGTNEQFF. The CDR3 nucleotides are TGTGCCACCAGCAGAGGAGGGACCAATGAGCAGTTCTTC.

This chain joins TRBV12-3 or TRBV12-4 and TRBJ1-2, with no clear D. The ends were cut back, 5 bases at V and 2 bases at J, with 12 bases in the middle. The CDR3 is 14 amino acids. CDR3 nucleotide sequence: TGTGCCAGCAGTCCCCGGGTTACCAACTATGGCTACACCTTC. This sequence encodes CASSPRVTNYGYTF.

The chain has TRBV21-1 and TRBJ1-4. TRBV21-1 is given as a pseudogene. This CDR3 is built from 18 residues. The CDR3 here is CASSGKGPFRVFNEKLFF. The CDR3 nucleotides are TGTGCCAGCAGCGGAAAGGGCCCATTCAGAGTTTTCAATGAAAAACTGTTTTTT.

The chain combines TRBV10-3 with TRBJ2-7; tentative D call: TRBD1 (6 bases). Looked up from germline, CDR1 is ENHRY and CDR2 is SYGVKD. This CDR3 has 14 amino acids. V gave up 4 bases and J gave up 5 bases, with 15 bases separating them. DNA for the CDR3: TGTGCCATCAGTGGAGATCATTACAGGGACGAGCAGTACTTC. Translated, it gives CAISGDHYRDEQYF.

This clonotype was seen more than once but under ten times. The chain uses TRBV7-9 and TRBJ2-7; TRBD1 matches 7 bases. Trimming removed 4 bases from V and 4 bases from J; junction bases left unmatched: 16. CDR1 and CDR2 (germline): SEHNR, FQNEAQ (reference sequence). CDR3 size: 17 residues. The CDR3 region has the DNA TGTGCCAGCAGCTATAGTCTCGGGGACAGACGTACGTACGAGCAGTACTTC. Protein product: CASSYSLGDRRTYEQYF.

This clonotype showed up just a few times. The chain uses TRBV11-3 and TRBJ2-1; D call uncertain. This CDR3 has 13 residues. V lost 6 bases, J lost 4 bases, and 10 bases lay in between. From germline, CDR1 is SGHNT and CDR2 YENEEA. The CDR3 region has the DNA TGTGCCAGCAGACCGGCTTCTTACAATGAGCAGTTCTTC. Amino acid sequence: CASRPASYNEQFF.

CDR3 nucleotides: TGTGCCAGCAGCTTTTTCGGGGAGAACACTGAAGCTTTCTTT. Protein sequence: CASSFFGENTEAFF. The chain uses TRBV7-9 and TRBJ1-1; D remains ambiguous. Germline CDR1 reads SEHNR; CDR2 reads FQNEAQ (reference sequence). The length of the CDR3 is 14 residues. V was trimmed by 3 bases and J by 1 base, leaving 9 bases between them.

This clonotype was found many times. The gene calls are TRBV5-6 and TRBJ2-7; perhaps TRBD1 as D (6 bases). There are 14 residues in the CDR3. Germline V gene lookup returns CDR1 SGHDT and CDR2 YYEEEE. The V and J ends lost 1 base and 2 bases respectively, with 10 bases between them. The CDR3 DNA reads TGTGCCAGCAGCTTGTTAACAGGGCCCTACGAGCAGTACTTC. Its translation: CASSLLTGPYEQYF.

This clonotype was counted only a few times. The rearrangement joins TRBV11-2 to TRBJ1-3; D is unclear. CDR3 length: 11 residues. Trimming removed 10 bases from V and 1 base from J, with 5 bases in between. Germline CDR1 SGHAT, CDR2 FQNNGV. The CDR3 region has the DNA TGTGCCACGCAATCTGGAAACACCATATATTTT. This translates into CATQSGNTIYF.

This clonotype was seen more than once but under ten times. V gene TRBV25-1 combines with J gene TRBJ1-1; TRBD1 is a possible D gene (5 bases). The length of the CDR3 is 14 residues. Germline-derived CDR1 and CDR2 are MGHDK and SYGVNS. Trimming shortened V by 2 bases and J by 2 bases, and 9 bases separated the two germline ends. The CDR3 loop reads CASSENRFNTEAFF. The DNA for the CDR3 is TGTGCCAGCAGTGAAAACAGGTTCAACACTGAAGCTTTCTTT.

This clonotype has at least ten counts. The chain has TRBV7-9 and TRBJ2-2; 9 nucleotides match TRBD2. CDR1 is SEHNR and CDR2 is FQNEAQ in the germline V gene (reference sequence). The trim removed 5 bases at V and 2 bases at J, leaving 6 bases unmatched. The CDR3 length is 16 residues. CDR3 sequence (DNA): TGTGCCAGCAGCCCACAGACTAGCGGCAACACCGGGGAGCTGTTTTTT. This codes for CASSPQTSGNTGELFF.

This clonotype was seen at least ten times. The chain joins TRBV20-1 to TRBJ2-5; unclear D gene. Per germline, CDR1 DFQATT and CDR2 SNEGSKA (reference sequence). V was trimmed by 1 base and J by 1 base, leaving 4 bases between them. CDR3 length equals 12 residues. The DNA for the CDR3 is TGCAGTGCTAGAGTCTCCCAAGAGACCCAGTACTTC. Translation: CSARVSQETQYF.

The chain joins TRBV11-2 to TRBJ2-3; TRBD2 aligns across 8 bases. CDR1 SGHAT and CDR2 FQNNGV come from the germline V gene. Unmatched junction bases numbered 5, after V lost 3 bases and J lost 0 bases. The CDR3 spans 16 residues. The CDR3 loop is CASSFLAGPSTDTQYF. As DNA, the CDR3 is TGTGCCAGCAGCTTCCTAGCGGGCCCTAGCACAGATACGCAGTATTTT. The full variable domain, in which reference TRBV11-2 and TRBJ2-3 provide the parts outside the CDR3, is EAGVAQSPRYKIIEKRQSVAFWCNPISGHATLYWYQQILGQGPKLLIQFQNNGVVDDSQLPKDRFSAERLKGVDSTLKIQPAKLEDSAVYLCASSFLAGPSTDTQYFGPGTRLTVL.

The V and J genes are TRBV6-4 and TRBJ2-1; D gene ambiguous. This CDR3 contains 15 residues. CDR1 and CDR2 (germline): MRHNA, SNTAGT. V was cut by 4 bases and J by 5 bases, with 15 bases left in between. The CDR3 protein is CASSGEALLNNEQFF. The DNA of the CDR3 is TGTGCCAGCAGTGGAGAAGCCCTTCTGAACAATGAGCAGTTCTTC.